This record concerns one T cell receptor (beta chain) sequence. Its antigen is as yet unknown. This record belongs to a study of cytomegalovirus exposure and HLA in healthy donors. Study details: The early release's HLA-typed donors yielded roughly 85 million unique TCRs.

With 8 bases clipped from V and 6 bases from J, the junction kept 7 bases outside the gene matches. CDR1 is SGHRS, CDR2 YFSETQ, per germline. The length of the CDR3 is 13 residues. This PCR relied on a set of 60 Vbeta primers and 13 Jbeta primers. Profiled with immunoSEQ multiplex PCR; TCRdb holds only in-frame clones, not every one. The data contain roughly 150,000 clones, more than 75% of them singletons. Whole-study findings and limits: TCR beta chains associated with HLA were, in a later analysis, more clonally expanded than equally common others. It was 164 TCR beta chains that were listed as cytomegalovirus-associated. Within a later analysis, the majority of CMV-associated TCR beta chains appeared HLA-restricted.

Sequenced material: PBMCs. The gene calls are TRBV5-1 and TRBJ2-2; 7 nucleotides agree with TRBD1. The TCR was taken from a male donor in good health and CMV-seronegative. CDR3 loop: CASTQGDAGELFF. The CDR3 bases are TGCGCCAGTACCCAGGGGGACGCCGGGGAGCTGTTTTTT. The full variable domain, rest sourced from reference TRBV5-1 and TRBJ2-2, is KAGVTQTPRYLIKTRGQQVTLSCSPISGHRSVSWYQQTPGQGLQFLFEYFSETQRNKGNFPGRFSGRQFSNSRSEMNVSTLELGDSALYLCASTQGDAGELFFGEGSRLTVL.